The rows below give T cell receptor beta chains drawn from one sample of a study of regulatory T cells in long-lasting Graves disease. Each CDR3 protein is one row after TCRdb ran MiXCR on the multiplex PCR reads. The table lists more than 400,000 distinct CDR3 sequences, roughly 16% of them singletons. The sample was also reused in another study, on T cells in Graves' hyperthyroidism and ophthalmopathy.

Here the sequenced sample was peripheral blood mononuclear cells (PBMCs), taken at new diagnosis, from a patient treated with antithyroid drugs. The receptor set was obtained from a man aged 35 to 55 with Graves disease. Each CDR3 is given with its conserved first and last residue. Clone size is stated in some rows and not others, as once, few, many or a class when expanded.

V gene	J gene	clone size	CDR3 length	CDR3 protein
TRBV5-4	TRBJ2-5	few	17	CASSLGLAGGIYETQYF
TRBV28	TRBJ1-5	many	18	CASSPPGGGGGSNQPQHF
TRBV10-3	TRBJ2-5	-	14	CAISKETSLETQYF
TRBV18	TRBJ1-6	-	14	CASSRGTGDSPLHF
TRBV19	TRBJ1-4	once	15	CASRDRGSAGEKLFF
TRBV19	TRBJ1-1	-	13	CASRGEGDSLAFF
TRBV20-1	TRBJ2-7	many	13	CSASLRSSYEQYF
TRBV20-1	TRBJ2-1	many	11	CSARGADEQFF
TRBV18	TRBJ2-5	many	15	CASSPPGRTQETQYF
TRBV28	TRBJ2-2	many	14	CATKQGMNTGELFF
TRBV28	TRBJ1-5	many	15	CASYSLLGSEQPQHF
TRBV7-2	TRBJ1-1	many	16	CASSFFLGGTNTEAFF
TRBV7-9	TRBJ2-6	many	15	CASSSGLPGANVLTF
TRBV6-2/TRBV6-3	TRBJ2-1	few	17	CASSYLIAGGGYNEQFF
TRBV29-1	TRBJ1-4	few	13	CSVEGEAAEKLFF
TRBV5-4	TRBJ2-6	few	13	CASSAAGANVLTF